This T cell receptor (beta chain) was identified in a study of regulatory T cells in long-lasting Graves disease. Study-wide background: Graves' patients (newly diagnosed) had been on antithyroid drugs under 3 months.

Points on this clonotype: Antigen: not known. Since a far larger clone is one base different, this is likely a read error.

CDR1 is SEHNR, CDR2 FQNEAQ, per germline (reference sequence). CDR3 length equals 16 residues. Building of the TCR beta libraries involved iRepertoire HTBI primers and Arm-PCR of CDR3 regions. TCRdb re-called the multiplex PCR reads with MiXCR, one entry per CDR3 protein. This table holds 200,000 to 250,000 distinct CDR3 sequences, 20% found once. Study-wide results and caveats: There were preferences for TRBV28, TRBJ1-2 and TRBJ2-5 in persistent disease.

Time point meaning: newly diagnosed GD, antithyroid drugs for less than 3 months. From PBMCs, RNA was extracted and then used to make the TCR library. The patients included were those that came from an endocrinology department in Xi'an, China. Peripheral blood, around 9.7 milliliters per patient, was collected in EDTA tubes. Sequencing used peripheral blood mononuclear cells (PBMCs), obtained at new diagnosis, from a patient treated with antithyroid drugs. The origin of this receptor is a female donor with Graves disease. The chain carries TRBV7-9 and TRBJ2-1, with TRBD1 matching 7 bases. In DNA, the CDR3 is TGTGTCAGCAGGCCGATGACCGGGACAGCCTACAATGAGCAGTTCTTC. Translating gives CVSRPMTGTAYNEQFF. Drawing the rest from reference TRBV7-9 and TRBJ2-1, the complete variable domain is DTGVSQNPRHKITKRGQNVTFRCDPISEHNRLYWYRQTLGQGPEFLTYFQNEAQLEKSRLLSDRFSAERPKGSFSTLEIQRTEQGDSAMYLCVSRPMTGTAYNEQFFGPGTRLTVL.